This TCR beta chain emerged from a study of blood T cell repertoires in COVID-19. As for the study in general: Samples came from the United States, Italy and Spain, spanning acute and convalescent COVID-19. Nucleic acid was either cDNA or gDNA, and it came from T cells, B-cell-depleted T cells, or PBMCs.

This CDR3 is built from 17 residues. In germline, CDR1 is SGHNT, CDR2 YENEEA. The ends were cut back, 2 bases at V and 2 bases at J, with 18 bases in the middle. Original handling: Reference gene primer amplification yielded estimated nucleated cell counts. TCRdb keeps only in-frame clones here, not all; method: immunoSEQ multiplex PCR. That table furnishes V, J and clone size, whereas the DNA furnished D and trimming. The profile shows about 150,000 clones, roughly nine tenths of them singletons. This chain uses TRBV11-3 with TRBJ2-5, with D maybe TRBD1 (5 bases). Specimen: peripheral blood. This TCR was sampled from a human donor in a cohort sampled during active COVID-19. This CDR3 is CASSLTVGLVWQETQYF. In DNA form, the CDR3 reads TGTGCCAGCAGCTTAACTGTGGGGCTGGTTTGGCAAGAGACCCAGTACTTC.